Described below is a single T cell receptor (beta chain) sequence and its context. No antigen is known for it. Terminally differentiated effector memory CD45RA+ cells were left out of the naive CD8 fraction, which was CD45RO-negative and positively selected for CCR7. Each of the donors was a healthy adult who was HIV-negative and had not had a recent acute infection or vaccination. The sample belongs to a study of shared clonotypes between healthy human individuals. Study observations and caveats: Clonotypes which were not shared had lower generation probabilities than clonotypes that all four donors shared. A few donors held 4.5% to 5% of naive CD4 clonotypes in common.

This CDR3 is 16 amino acids long. CDR1 SGHVS and CDR2 FQNEAQ come from the germline V gene. V lost 5 bases and J 0 bases, leaving 14 bases between the germline ends. The deep-level immunoSEQ assay was used. Profiling relied on immunoSEQ multiplex PCR, and the TCRdb table lists in-frame clones only, not all of them. The data hold some 2.1 million clones, with around 93% observed a single time. The clonotype was recovered from a man younger than 30 in good health. Some clones in this sample may be carry-over from other donors' samples. The sample consisted of naive CD8+ T cells from PBMCs. This chain links TRBV7-8 with TRBJ1-5; D unclear. Here the CDR3 reads CASSLEWHFSNQPQHF. In nucleotides, the CDR3 is TGTGCCAGCAGCCTCGAATGGCATTTTAGCAATCAGCCCCAGCATTTT.